The present T cell receptor beta chain was sequenced within a study of CD4 and CD8 cells across lung adenocarcinoma regions. Each CDR3 protein gets one entry after TCRdb re-called the PCR reads with MiXCR. The repertoire consists of about 17,000 distinct CDR3 sequences, with 46% occurring once and the leading ten covering roughly 20%. This clonotype appeared many times. This CDR3 has 18 amino acids. Germline CDR1 is MGHRA and CDR2 is YSYEKL. Losses at the gene ends were 0 bases for V and 8 bases for J; bases not matched to a gene: 13. Localized lung adenocarcinoma, a non-small cell lung cancer, affected the donors.

The sequence came from a male donor with lung adenocarcinoma. The CD4 and CD8 labels of this study may be unreliable. Sequencing was performed on CD4+ T cells from the margin of a lung tumor. V is TRBV4-1 and J is TRBJ2-1; 10 bases are a match to TRBD2. The CDR3 coding sequence is TGCGCCAGCAGCCAAGAACCCCCTGCTAGCGGGAGCCCCCATGAGCAGTTCTTC. It encodes CASSQEPPASGSPHEQFF.